This T cell receptor (beta chain) came from a study of cytomegalovirus exposure and HLA in healthy donors. The overall study: Of some 410 genotyped donors, about 80% grouped in the Caucasian-associated ancestry cluster.

Findings and limits, study-wide: V- and J-gene trimming of TCR beta was linked (in a later analysis) to a missense DCLRE1C variant. Being productive about 90% or about 30% of the time was typical of most TCR beta V segments in an earlier analysis.

Donors were ostensibly healthy at sampling, although undocumented immune exposures were probable. This clone has only a few counts. The antigen remains undetermined. A read error may account for a junction end that differs from germline. The PCR contained 60 Vbeta and 13 Jbeta primers. This table comes from immunoSEQ multiplex PCR, and its TCRdb copy is limited to in-frame clones, with some not included. The data show around 100,000 clones, over 75% seen once. The receptor was isolated from a female donor in good health and CMV-seropositive. The sample taken for sequencing was PBMCs.

The CDR3 sequence is CSSSLSELARGEQYF. For the CDR3, the DNA is TGTTCCAGCAGCTTGTCAGAATTGGCCAGGGGCGAGCAGTACTTC. The chain recombines TRBV7-9 with TRBJ2-7, with a weak D call TRBD1 (6 bases). CDR1 is SEHNR, CDR2 FQNEAQ, per germline (reference sequence). The CDR3 contains 15 residues.